Each of the 20 T cell receptor beta chains below was sequenced from the same sample in a study of T cell changes during pregnancy in multiple sclerosis. Some clones are missing from TCRdb's copy, which holds only in-frame ones; the method was immunoSEQ multiplex PCR. The table shows around 88,000 clones, with around 92% occurring only once. Sequencing used peripheral blood, obtained in the first trimester of pregnancy. These TCRs come from a female donor with multiple sclerosis, enrolled in a pregnancy study.

This CDR3 reads CASSLFVSLNTEAFF. The CDR3 bases are TGTGCCAGCAGCTTATTTGTCAGTCTGAACACTGAAGCTTTCTTT. The chain recombines TRBV7-8 with TRBJ1-1, with unresolved D. This CDR3 has 15 amino acids. The ends were cut back, 2 bases at V and 0 bases at J, with 10 bases in the middle. The V gene's germline CDR1 is SGHVS and CDR2 FQNEAQ.

This chain joins TRBV28 and TRBJ1-1; unclear D gene. V lost 2 bases to trimming and J lost 0 bases, with 10 bases between them. The CDR3 runs to 15 residues. Germline CDR1 and CDR2: MDHEN and SYDVKM. In DNA, the CDR3 is TGTGCCAGCAGTTTAGTGGGCAGGCTGAACACTGAAGCTTTCTTT. The encoded protein is CASSLVGRLNTEAFF.

Comments on this clone: The sample has other DNA sequences that encode this CDR3 too. The CDR3 region has the DNA TGCAGCGTTGAAGCTGCGGGGGGAGGCTATGAGCAGTACTTC. Its protein is CSVEAAGGGYEQYF. The chain joins TRBV29-1 to TRBJ2-7; TRBD2 matches at 8 bases. Germline CDR1 SQVTM, CDR2 ANQGSEA. Unmatched junction bases numbered 9, after V lost 1 base and J lost 7 bases. CDR3 size: 14 residues.

The CDR3 loop reads CASNFPASGRASYNEQFF. CDR3 DNA: TGTGCCAGCAATTTTCCCGCTAGCGGGAGGGCCTCCTACAATGAGCAGTTCTTC. The V call is TRBV28, the J call TRBJ2-1, with TRBD2 matching over 12 bases. Looked up from germline, CDR1 is MDHEN and CDR2 is SYDVKM. J gave up 0 bases and V 7 bases, and 10 bases lay outside the gene matches. The CDR3 sequence is 18 residues long.

The chain has TRBV9 and TRBJ2-1, with D tentatively TRBD1 (7 bases). The CDR3 sequence is 16 residues long. V lost 0 bases and J lost 0, with 10 bases in between. Germline V gene data show CDR1 as SGDLS and CDR2 as YYNGEE. The chain's CDR3 is CASSVVEGASYNEQFF. DNA of the CDR3: TGTGCCAGCAGCGTAGTGGAGGGGGCCTCCTACAATGAGCAGTTCTTC.

The CDR3 nucleotides read TGTGCCAGCAGCCAAGGAACAACCAACCGCTACGAGCAGTACTTC. It is translated as CASSQGTTNRYEQYF. The V call is TRBV14, the J call TRBJ2-7; no reliable D call. Trimming removed 1 base at V and 3 bases at J, with 13 bases between. In germline, CDR1 is SGHDN, CDR2 FVKESK. The CDR3 is 15 residues long. Filled out from reference TRBV14 and TRBJ2-7, the complete variable domain reads EAGVTQFPSHSVIEKGQTVTLRCDPISGHDNLYWYRRVMGKEIKFLLHFVKESKQDESGMPNNRFLAERTGGTYSTLKVQPAELEDSGVYFCASSQGTTNRYEQYFGPGTRLTVT.

J is TRBJ2-3 and V is TRBV5-6; 9 bases are shared with TRBD2. The V gene's germline CDR1 is SGHDT and CDR2 YYEEEE. The CDR3 runs to 15 residues. The V and J ends lost 5 bases and 6 bases, in that order; junction bases with no gene match: 10. This CDR3 reads CASRISGRLLDTQYF. As DNA, the CDR3 is TGTGCCAGCAGGATCAGCGGGAGGTTACTGGATACGCAGTATTTT.

V and J are TRBV28 and TRBJ2-2; 7 bases agree with TRBD1. V lost 6 bases to trimming and J lost 7 bases; unmatched junction nucleotides: 11. Germline V gives CDR1 MDHEN, CDR2 SYDVKM. The CDR3 consists of 15 residues. This chain's CDR3 is CASRHSDRAGGELFF. CDR3 in DNA: TGTGCCAGCAGACACAGCGACAGGGCAGGCGGGGAGCTGTTTTTT. The full variable domain, with the rest looked up from reference TRBV28 and TRBJ2-2, is DVKVTQSSRYLVKRTGEKVFLECVQDMDHENMFWYRQDPGLGLRLIYFSYDVKMKEKGDIPEGYSVSREKKERFSLILESASTNQTSMYLCASRHSDRAGGELFFGEGSRLTVL.

This clone has a single count. The rearrangement links TRBV6-5 to TRBJ2-1, with a weak D call TRBD1 (5 bases). This CDR3 is 14 amino acids long. In germline, CDR1 is MNHEY, CDR2 SVGAGI. V lost 8 bases and J 2 bases, leaving 13 bases between the germline ends. The CDR3: CASAVYRTYNEQFF. The DNA for the CDR3 is TGTGCCAGCGCCGTTTACAGGACCTACAATGAGCAGTTCTTC.

A few counts support this clone. The CDR3 loop reads CASSVQTGHNSPLHF. The CDR3 nucleotides are TGTGCCAGCAGCGTTCAGACAGGGCATAATTCACCCCTCCACTTT. The chain combines TRBV9 with TRBJ1-6; 7 positions match TRBD1. The trim removed 2 bases at V and 5 bases at J, leaving 4 bases unmatched. Per germline, CDR1 SGDLS and CDR2 YYNGEE. This CDR3 has 15 amino acids.

The rearrangement joins TRBV5-5 to TRBJ1-2, with D tentatively TRBD1 (5 bases). Trimming cost V 0 bases and J 6 bases, with 15 bases left between them. Germline-derived CDR1 and CDR2 are SGHKS and YYEKEE (reference sequence). The CDR3 has 15 amino acids. Written as DNA, the CDR3 is TGTGCCAGCAGCTTGGAGGGAGCGGCGGGGGATGGCTACACCTTC. Its protein product is CASSLEGAAGDGYTF.

V and J are TRBV28 and TRBJ1-5; 10 nucleotides align to TRBD1. The CDR3 length is 16 residues. The germline V gene encodes CDR1 MDHEN and CDR2 SYDVKM. Trimming removed 2 bases from V and 3 bases from J; junction bases left unmatched: 4. The CDR3 nucleotides are TGTGCCAGCAGTTTAGCGGGACAGGGGCACAATCAGCCCCAGCATTTT. Translation: CASSLAGQGHNQPQHF.

J is TRBJ1-1 and V is TRBV6-5; TRBD1 aligns across 8 bases. The CDR3 length is 15 residues. The ends lost 4 bases at V and 1 base at J; junction bases unmatched: 5. Germline CDR1 reads MNHEY; CDR2 reads SVGAGI. The CDR3 here is CASSFLDRANTEAFF. CDR3 coding DNA: TGTGCCAGCAGTTTTCTGGACAGGGCGAACACTGAAGCTTTCTTT.

The CDR3, as DNA: TGTGCCAGCGAAAGGGGGCGAGGCACCTCCTACAATGAGCAGTTCTTC. Translating it yields CASERGRGTSYNEQFF. This chain links TRBV7-9 with TRBJ2-1; TRBD1 matches 7 bases. Per germline, CDR1 SEHNR and CDR2 FQNEAQ (reference sequence). The CDR3 runs to 16 residues. Trimming removed 8 bases from V and 0 bases from J; junction bases left unmatched: 10.

This rearrangement joins TRBV2 to TRBJ2-7; 7 bases align to TRBD2. Germline lookup yields CDR1 SNHLY and CDR2 FYNNEI. CDR3 size: 16 residues. With 7 bases clipped from V and 5 bases from J, the junction kept 17 bases outside the gene matches. CDR3 DNA: TGTGCCAGCACCGAACGAATAGCGGGTAGTACCCACGAGCAGTACTTC. Translating gives CASTERIAGSTHEQYF.

The gene calls are TRBV6-5 and TRBJ2-2; a possible D gene is TRBD1 (6 bases). V was clipped by 9 bases and J by 1 base, with 12 bases between them. The CDR3 runs 14 residues. Looked up from germline, CDR1 is MNHEY and CDR2 is SVGAGI. CDR3 sequence: CASSIGGNTGELFF. In nucleotides, the CDR3 is TGTGCCAGTTCCATAGGGGGGAACACCGGGGAGCTGTTTTTT.

In its sample, this clone was seen a few times. The identical CDR3 is also encoded by other nucleotide sequences in the sample. The chain employs TRBV7-9 and TRBJ1-1; D is undetermined. This CDR3 has 12 residues. Trimming stripped 5 bases from V and 0 bases from J, with 4 bases between. Germline V gene lookup returns CDR1 SEHNR and CDR2 FQNEAQ (reference sequence). The CDR3 reads CASSRMNTEAFF. The CDR3, as DNA: TGTGCCAGCAGCCGTATGAACACTGAAGCTTTCTTT.

V gene TRBV7-2 combines with J gene TRBJ2-7, with D hard to call. Germline V lookup: CDR1 SGHTA, CDR2 FQGNSA. V was clipped by 1 base and J by 5 bases, with 15 bases between them. The CDR3 length is 15 residues. The CDR3 region is CASSLGVGVPNEQYF. Here the CDR3 DNA reads TGTGCCAGCAGCTTAGGGGTAGGAGTACCTAACGAGCAGTACTTC.

The CDR3 region is CARSTGRVSDQPQHF. The CDR3 bases are TGTGCCAGAAGCACTGGGAGGGTGTCGGATCAGCCCCAGCATTTT. This chain joins TRBV5-3 and TRBJ1-5; D not resolved. TRBV5-3 is placed among ORFs of uncertain function. This CDR3 has 15 amino acids. V lost 4 bases to trimming and J lost 5 bases, with 16 bases between them.

The chain employs TRBV6-5 and TRBJ1-1; the D is unclear. V lost 5 bases and J lost 4, with 8 bases in between. From germline, CDR1 is MNHEY and CDR2 SVGAGI. This CDR3 region has 12 residues. The CDR3: CASSRGSTEAFF. Here the CDR3 DNA reads TGTGCCAGCAGTCGCGGGAGCACTGAAGCTTTCTTT.